The TCR beta chain described here comes from a study of T cell repertoires in cytomegalovirus infection. Turning to this clonotype: Its specificity is unknown.

TCRdb passed the reads through MiXCR, listing each CDR3 protein once. The sample holds some 220,000 distinct CDR3 sequences; 35% to 45% are singletons and the top ten take approximately 60%. CDR1 SGHVS and CDR2 FQNEAQ come from the germline V gene. The V end lost 1 base, the J end lost 6 bases, and 10 bases lay between the germline ends. This CDR3 has 13 residues. The V gene is TRBV7-8, the J gene TRBJ2-7; tentatively, D is TRBD1 (6 bases). Specimen: CD8+ T cells from cultured PBMCs, collected from culture after CMV antigen stimulation. This TCR came from a human donor in good health (CMV status not recorded). Some clones in this sample may be carry-over from other donors' samples. The CDR3 loop reads CASSLDRASEQYF. CDR3 nucleotide sequence: TGTGCCAGCAGCTTAGACAGGGCCTCCGAGCAGTACTTC.